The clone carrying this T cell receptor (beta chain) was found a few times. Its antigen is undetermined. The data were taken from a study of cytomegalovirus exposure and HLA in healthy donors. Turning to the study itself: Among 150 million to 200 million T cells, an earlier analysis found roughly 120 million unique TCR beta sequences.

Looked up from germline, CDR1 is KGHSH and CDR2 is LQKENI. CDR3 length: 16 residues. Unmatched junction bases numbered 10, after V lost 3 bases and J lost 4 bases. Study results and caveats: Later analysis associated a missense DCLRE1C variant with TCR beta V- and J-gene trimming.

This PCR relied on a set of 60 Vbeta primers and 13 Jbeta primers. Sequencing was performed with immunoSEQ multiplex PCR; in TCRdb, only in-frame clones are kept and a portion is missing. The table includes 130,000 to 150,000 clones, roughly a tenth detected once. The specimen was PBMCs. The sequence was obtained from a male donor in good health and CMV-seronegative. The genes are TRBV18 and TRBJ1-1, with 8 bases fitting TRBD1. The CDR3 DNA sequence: TGTGCCAGCTCACCCCGGAAAAGGACAGGGATCACTGAAGCTTTCTTT. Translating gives CASSPRKRTGITEAFF. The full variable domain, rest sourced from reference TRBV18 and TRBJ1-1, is NAGVMQNPRHLVRRRGQEARLRCSPMKGHSHVYWYRQLPEEGLKFMVYLQKENIIDESGMPKERFSAEFPKEGPSILRIQQVVRGDSAAYFCASSPRKRTGITEAFFGQGTRLTVV.